The entry that follows covers one TCR beta chain sequence. Its target is unknown. Clones were sequenced by immunoSEQ multiplex PCR, and TCRdb holds only the in-frame ones, with some missing. The sample lists about 64,000 clones, approximately 88% occurring once. The record originates from a study of OX40 agonist ivuxolimab in advanced cancers. Overall study context: The group had a mean age of roughly 56 years, ranged from roughly 23 to 90, and was roughly 83% male. Study results and limitations: At doses 0.1 to 3.0 mg/kg, CD4+ and CD8+ clones expanded.

Autoimmune disease history or systemic immunosuppression was exclusionary. The sequence was collected from an adult with an advanced solid tumor such as melanoma, head and neck, liver or kidney cancer. The starting material was CD4+ or CD8+ T cells sorted from blood, obtained in a trial of the OX40 agonist ivuxolimab.

The chain's CDR3 is CASSLVLNGAFF. DNA of the CDR3: TGTGCCAGCAGCTTGGTGCTCAACGGCGCGTTCTTC. This chain connects TRBV5-5 to TRBJ2-1; D is unclear. Between the trimmed V and J ends, which lost 0 bases and 15 bases, there was a span of 13 bases. Germline assignment: CDR1 SGHKS and CDR2 YYEKEE (reference sequence). This CDR3 comprises 12 residues.